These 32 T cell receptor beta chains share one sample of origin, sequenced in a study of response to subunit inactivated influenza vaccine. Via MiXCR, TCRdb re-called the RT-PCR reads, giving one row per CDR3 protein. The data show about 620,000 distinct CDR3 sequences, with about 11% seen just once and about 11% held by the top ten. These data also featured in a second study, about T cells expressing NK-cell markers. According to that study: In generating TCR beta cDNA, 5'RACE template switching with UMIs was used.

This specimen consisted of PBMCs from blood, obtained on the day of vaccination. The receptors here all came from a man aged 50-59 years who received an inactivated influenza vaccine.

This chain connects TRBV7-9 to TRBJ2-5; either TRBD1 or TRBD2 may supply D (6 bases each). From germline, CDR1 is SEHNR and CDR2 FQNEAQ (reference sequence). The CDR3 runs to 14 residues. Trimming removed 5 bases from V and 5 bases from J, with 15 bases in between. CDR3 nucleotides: TGTGCCAGCAGCGGAGGGGGTTCCCGCGAGACCCAGTACTTC. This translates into CASSGGGSRETQYF. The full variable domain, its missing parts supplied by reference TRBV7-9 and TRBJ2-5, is DTGVSQNPRHKITKRGQNVTFRCDPISEHNRLYWYRQTLGQGPEFLTYFQNEAQLEKSRLLSDRFSAERPKGSFSTLEIQRTEQGDSAMYLCASSGGGSRETQYFGPGTRLLVL.

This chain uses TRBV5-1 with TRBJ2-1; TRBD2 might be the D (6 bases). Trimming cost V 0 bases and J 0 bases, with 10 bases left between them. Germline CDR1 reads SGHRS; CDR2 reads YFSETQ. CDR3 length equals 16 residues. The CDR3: CASSLDSGFSYNEQFF. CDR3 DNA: TGCGCCAGCAGCTTGGATAGCGGCTTCTCCTACAATGAGCAGTTCTTC.

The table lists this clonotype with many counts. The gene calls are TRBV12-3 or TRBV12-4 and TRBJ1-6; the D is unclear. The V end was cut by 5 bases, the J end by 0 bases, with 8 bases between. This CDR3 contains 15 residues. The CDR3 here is CASSRGVSYNSPLHF. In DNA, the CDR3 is TGTGCCAGCAGTCGGGGAGTCTCCTATAATTCACCCCTCCACTTT.

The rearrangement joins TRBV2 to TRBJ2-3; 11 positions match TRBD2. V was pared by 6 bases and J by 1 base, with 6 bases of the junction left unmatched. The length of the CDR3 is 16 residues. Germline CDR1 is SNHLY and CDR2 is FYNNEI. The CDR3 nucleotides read TGTGCCAGCAGGCCGGGACTAGCGGAACGCACAGATACGCAGTATTTT. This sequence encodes CASRPGLAERTDTQYF.

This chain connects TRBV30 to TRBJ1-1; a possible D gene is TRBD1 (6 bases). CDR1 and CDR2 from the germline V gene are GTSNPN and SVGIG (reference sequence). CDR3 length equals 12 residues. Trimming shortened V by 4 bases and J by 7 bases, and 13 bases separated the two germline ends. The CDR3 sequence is CAWMGGANEAFF. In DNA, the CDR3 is TGTGCCTGGATGGGGGGGGCAAATGAAGCTTTCTTT.

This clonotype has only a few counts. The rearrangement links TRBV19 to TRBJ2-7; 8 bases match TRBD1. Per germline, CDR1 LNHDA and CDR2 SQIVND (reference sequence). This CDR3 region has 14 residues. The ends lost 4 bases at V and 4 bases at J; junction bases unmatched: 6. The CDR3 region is CASSKSGGVYEQYF. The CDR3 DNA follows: TGTGCCAGTAGTAAGTCAGGGGGCGTGTACGAGCAGTACTTC.

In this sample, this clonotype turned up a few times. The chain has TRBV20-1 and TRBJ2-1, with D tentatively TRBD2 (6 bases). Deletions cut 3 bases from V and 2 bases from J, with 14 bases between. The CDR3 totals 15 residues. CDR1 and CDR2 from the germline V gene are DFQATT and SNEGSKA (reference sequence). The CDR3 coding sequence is TGCAGTGCTAGTAAGGCGGGGAAAGCCTACAATGAGCAGTTCTTC. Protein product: CSASKAGKAYNEQFF.

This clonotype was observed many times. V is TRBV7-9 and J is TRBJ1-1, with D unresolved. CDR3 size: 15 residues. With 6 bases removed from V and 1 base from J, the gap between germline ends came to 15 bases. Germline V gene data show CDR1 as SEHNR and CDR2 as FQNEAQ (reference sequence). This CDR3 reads CASRSWTQANTEAFF. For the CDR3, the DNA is TGTGCCAGCAGGTCCTGGACGCAAGCGAACACTGAAGCTTTCTTT.

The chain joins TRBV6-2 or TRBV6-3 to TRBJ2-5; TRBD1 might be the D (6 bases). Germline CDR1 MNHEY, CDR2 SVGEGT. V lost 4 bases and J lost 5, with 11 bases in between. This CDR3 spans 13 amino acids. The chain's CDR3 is CASSSGHRETQYF. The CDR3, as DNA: TGTGCCAGCAGTTCGGGACACAGGGAGACCCAGTACTTC.

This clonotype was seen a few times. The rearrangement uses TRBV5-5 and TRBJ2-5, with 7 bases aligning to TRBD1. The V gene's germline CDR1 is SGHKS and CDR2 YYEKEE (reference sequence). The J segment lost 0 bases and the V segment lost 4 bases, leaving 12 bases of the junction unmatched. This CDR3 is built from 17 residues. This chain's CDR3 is CASSRRGGDRYQETQYF. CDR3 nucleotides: TGTGCCAGCAGCCGAAGAGGGGGCGACAGGTACCAAGAGACCCAGTACTTC.

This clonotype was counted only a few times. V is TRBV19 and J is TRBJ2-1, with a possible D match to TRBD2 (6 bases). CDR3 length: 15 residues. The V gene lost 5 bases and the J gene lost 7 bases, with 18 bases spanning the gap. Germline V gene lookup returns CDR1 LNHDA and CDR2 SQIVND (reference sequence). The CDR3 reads CASSPRRAAGNEQFF. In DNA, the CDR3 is TGTGCCAGTAGTCCGCGTCGGGCTGCGGGGAATGAGCAGTTCTTC.

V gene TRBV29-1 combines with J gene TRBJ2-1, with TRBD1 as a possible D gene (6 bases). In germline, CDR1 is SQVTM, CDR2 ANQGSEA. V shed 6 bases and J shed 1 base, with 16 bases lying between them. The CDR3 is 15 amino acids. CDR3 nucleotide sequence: TGCAGCGTGGACAACTTCGGACAGTCCTACAATGAGCAGTTCTTC. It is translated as CSVDNFGQSYNEQFF.

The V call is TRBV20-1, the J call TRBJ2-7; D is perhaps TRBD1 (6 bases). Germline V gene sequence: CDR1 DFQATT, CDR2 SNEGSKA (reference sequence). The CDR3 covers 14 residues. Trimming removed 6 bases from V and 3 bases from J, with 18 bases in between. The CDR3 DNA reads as TGCAGTGCAAACACAGGGTCTATGAACTACGAGCAGTACTTC. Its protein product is CSANTGSMNYEQYF.

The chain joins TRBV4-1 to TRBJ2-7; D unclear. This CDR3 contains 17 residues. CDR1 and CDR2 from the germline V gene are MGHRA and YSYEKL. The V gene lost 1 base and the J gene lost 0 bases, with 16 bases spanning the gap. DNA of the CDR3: TGCGCCAGCAGCCAAGTGATTAATTCAGAGACCTCCTACGAGCAGTACTTC. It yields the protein CASSQVINSETSYEQYF.

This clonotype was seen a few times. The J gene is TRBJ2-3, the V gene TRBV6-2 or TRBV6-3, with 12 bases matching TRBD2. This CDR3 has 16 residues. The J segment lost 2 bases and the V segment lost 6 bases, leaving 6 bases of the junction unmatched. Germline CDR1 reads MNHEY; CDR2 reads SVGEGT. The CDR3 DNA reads TGTGCCAGCAGGACGACTAGCGGGAGAACCACAGATACGCAGTATTTT. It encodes CASRTTSGRTTDTQYF.

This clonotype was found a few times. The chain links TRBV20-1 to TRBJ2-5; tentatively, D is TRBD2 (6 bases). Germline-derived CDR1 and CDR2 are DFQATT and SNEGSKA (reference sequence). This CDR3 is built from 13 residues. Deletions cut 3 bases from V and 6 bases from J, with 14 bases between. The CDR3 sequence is CSASGSHTQTQYF. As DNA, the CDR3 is TGCAGTGCTAGCGGGAGCCACACGCAGACCCAGTACTTC.

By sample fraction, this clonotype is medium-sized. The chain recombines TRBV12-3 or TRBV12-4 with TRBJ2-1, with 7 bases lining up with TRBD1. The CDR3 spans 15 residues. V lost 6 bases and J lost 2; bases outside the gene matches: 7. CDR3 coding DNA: TGTGCCAGCAGGGGGGAAGGGGGCGCCTACAATGAGCAGTTCTTC. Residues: CASRGEGGAYNEQFF.

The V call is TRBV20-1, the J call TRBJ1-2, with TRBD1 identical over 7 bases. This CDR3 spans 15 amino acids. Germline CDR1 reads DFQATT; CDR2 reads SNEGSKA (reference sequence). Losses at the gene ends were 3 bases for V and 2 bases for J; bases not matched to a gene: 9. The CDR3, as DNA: TGCAGTGCTAGTCTTAAAGACAGGGCCAACTATGGCTACACCTTC. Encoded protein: CSASLKDRANYGYTF.

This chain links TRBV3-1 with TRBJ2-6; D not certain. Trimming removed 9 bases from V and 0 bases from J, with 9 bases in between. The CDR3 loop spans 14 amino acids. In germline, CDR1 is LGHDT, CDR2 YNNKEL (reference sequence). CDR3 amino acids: CASGTASGANVLTF. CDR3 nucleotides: TGTGCCAGTGGTACGGCCTCTGGGGCCAACGTCCTGACTTTC.

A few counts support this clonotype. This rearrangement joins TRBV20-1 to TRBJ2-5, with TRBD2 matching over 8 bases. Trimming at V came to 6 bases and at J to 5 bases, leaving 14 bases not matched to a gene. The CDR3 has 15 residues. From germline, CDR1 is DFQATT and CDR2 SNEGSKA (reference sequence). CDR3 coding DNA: TGCAGTGCCGAGACCGGGACTAGGATACCGGAGACCCAGTACTTC. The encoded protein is CSAETGTRIPETQYF.

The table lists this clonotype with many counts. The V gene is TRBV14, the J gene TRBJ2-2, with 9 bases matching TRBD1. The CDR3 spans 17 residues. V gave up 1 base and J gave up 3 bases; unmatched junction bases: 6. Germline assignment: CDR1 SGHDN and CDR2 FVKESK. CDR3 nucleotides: TGTGCCAGCAGCCAAGGCGGGACAGGGCTTTACACCGGGGAGCTGTTTTTT. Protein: CASSQGGTGLYTGELFF.

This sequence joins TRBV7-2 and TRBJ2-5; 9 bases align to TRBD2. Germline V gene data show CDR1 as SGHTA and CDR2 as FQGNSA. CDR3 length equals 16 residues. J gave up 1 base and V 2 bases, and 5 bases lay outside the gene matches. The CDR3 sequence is CASSLSPSGTQETQYF. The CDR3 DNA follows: TGTGCCAGCAGCTTATCCCCTAGCGGGACCCAAGAGACCCAGTACTTC.

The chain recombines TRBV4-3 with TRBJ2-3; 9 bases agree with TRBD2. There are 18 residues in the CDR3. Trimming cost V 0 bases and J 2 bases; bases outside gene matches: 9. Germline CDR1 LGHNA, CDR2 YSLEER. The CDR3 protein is CASSQDRWLAGTTDTQYF. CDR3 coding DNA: TGCGCCAGCAGCCAAGATAGGTGGCTAGCGGGGACCACAGATACGCAGTATTTT.

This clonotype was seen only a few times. CDR3 amino acids: CSVEGPSSYNEQFF. The DNA for the CDR3 is TGCAGCGTTGAAGGGCCTAGCTCCTACAATGAGCAGTTCTTC. J is TRBJ2-1 and V is TRBV29-1; unclear D gene. This CDR3 contains 14 residues. Germline V lookup: CDR1 SQVTM, CDR2 ANQGSEA. The germline V and J ends were trimmed by 1 base and 0 bases, with 7 bases remaining between them.

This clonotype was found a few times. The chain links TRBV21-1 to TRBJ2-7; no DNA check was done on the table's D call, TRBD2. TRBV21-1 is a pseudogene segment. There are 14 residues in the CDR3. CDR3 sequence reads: CASSIGTLPYEQYF. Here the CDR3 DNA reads TGTGCCAGCAGCATCGGGACTCTACCCTACGAGCAGTACTTC.

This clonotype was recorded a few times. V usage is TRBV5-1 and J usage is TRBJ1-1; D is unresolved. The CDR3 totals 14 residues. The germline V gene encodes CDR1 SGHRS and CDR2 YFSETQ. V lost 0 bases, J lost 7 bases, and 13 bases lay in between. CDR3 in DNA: TGCGCCAGCAGCTTGGTTTTGGCTGGTAATGAAGCTTTCTTT. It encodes CASSLVLAGNEAFF.

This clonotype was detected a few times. The CDR3 nucleotides read TGCAGTGCTAGAGGACAGGGGAGGAATCAGCCCCAGCATTTT. Protein product: CSARGQGRNQPQHF. V usage is TRBV20-1 and J usage is TRBJ1-5; 8 nucleotides match TRBD1. Germline V lookup: CDR1 DFQATT, CDR2 SNEGSKA (reference sequence). J was trimmed by 4 bases and V by 1 base; bases with no gene match: 3. The CDR3 covers 14 residues.

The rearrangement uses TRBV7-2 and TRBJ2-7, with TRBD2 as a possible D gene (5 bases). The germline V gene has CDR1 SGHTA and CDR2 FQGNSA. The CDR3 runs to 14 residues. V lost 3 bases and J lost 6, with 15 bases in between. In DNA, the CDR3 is TGTGCCAGCAGCTTGGGCCTCGGAGGCTCCGAGCAGTACTTC. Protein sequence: CASSLGLGGSEQYF.

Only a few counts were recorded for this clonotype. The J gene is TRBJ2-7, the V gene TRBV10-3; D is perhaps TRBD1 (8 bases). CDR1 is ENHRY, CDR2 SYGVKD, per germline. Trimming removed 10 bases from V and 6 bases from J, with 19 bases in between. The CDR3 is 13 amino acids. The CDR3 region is CATEQGEGAEQYF. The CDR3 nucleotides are TGTGCCACCGAACAGGGGGAGGGAGCCGAGCAGTACTTC.

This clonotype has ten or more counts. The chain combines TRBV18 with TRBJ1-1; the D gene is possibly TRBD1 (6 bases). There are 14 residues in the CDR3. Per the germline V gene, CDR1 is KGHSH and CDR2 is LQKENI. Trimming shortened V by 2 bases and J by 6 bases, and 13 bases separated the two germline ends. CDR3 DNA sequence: TGTGCCAGCTCACCAACGGGACACGGCGCTGAAGCTTTCTTT. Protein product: CASSPTGHGAEAFF.

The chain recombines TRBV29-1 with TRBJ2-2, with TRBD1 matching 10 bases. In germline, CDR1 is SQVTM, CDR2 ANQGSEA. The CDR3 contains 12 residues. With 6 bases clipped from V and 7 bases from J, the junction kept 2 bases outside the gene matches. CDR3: CSVRTGGGELFF. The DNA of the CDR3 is TGCAGCGTCCGGACAGGGGGCGGGGAGCTGTTTTTT.

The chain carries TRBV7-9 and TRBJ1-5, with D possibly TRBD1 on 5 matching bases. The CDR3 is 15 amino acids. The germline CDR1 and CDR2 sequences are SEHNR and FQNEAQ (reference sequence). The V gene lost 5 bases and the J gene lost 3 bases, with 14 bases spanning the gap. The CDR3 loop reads CASSPIKGPNQPQHF. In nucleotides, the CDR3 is TGTGCCAGCAGCCCTATCAAGGGACCCAATCAGCCCCAGCATTTT. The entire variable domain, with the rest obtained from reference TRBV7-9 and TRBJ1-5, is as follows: DTGVSQNPRHKITKRGQNVTFRCDPISEHNRLYWYRQTLGQGPEFLTYFQNEAQLEKSRLLSDRFSAERPKGSFSTLEIQRTEQGDSAMYLCASSPIKGPNQPQHFGDGTRLSIL.